The next 10 T cell receptor beta chains were all read from a single sample in a study of T cells expressing NK-cell markers. No DNA is given; TCRdb re-called the 5' RACE reads and lists each CDR3 protein once. In total, the table holds hundreds of thousands of distinct CDR3 sequences. Sequences were obtained from blood T cells: a sorted CD56 or NKG2C T cell subset, CD4+ or CD8+ T cells, or bulk PBMC T cells (not recorded which). These receptors came from a man between 18 and 29 years old in good health.

The CDR3 is CAITGDLGGYGYTF. The V gene is TRBV10-3, the J gene TRBJ1-2; TCRdb gives TRBD1 as the D gene, but with no DNA this cannot be confirmed. Looked up from germline, CDR1 is ENHRY and CDR2 is SYGVKD. The length of the CDR3 is 14 residues.

The chain employs TRBV10-3 and TRBJ1-5; the TRBD1 assignment by TCRdb is unverifiable without DNA. CDR3 length equals 14 residues. Germline V CDR1 and CDR2: ENHRY, SYGVKD. CDR3: CAISDGQGRQPQHF.

V and J are TRBV29-1 and TRBJ2-1; TCRdb gives TRBD2 as the D gene, but with no DNA this cannot be confirmed. Germline-derived CDR1 and CDR2 are SQVTM and ANQGSEA. The CDR3 runs to 14 residues. CDR3 sequence reads: CSVEGTTGPRTQFF.

The chain is built from TRBV6-1 and TRBJ2-1; TCRdb selects TRBD2, and the lack of DNA leaves this call unchecked. This CDR3 has 16 amino acids. CDR1 and CDR2 from the germline V gene are MNHNS and SASEGT. The chain's CDR3 is CASRKTSAEPYNEQFF.

The rearrangement uses TRBV27 and TRBJ2-1; without DNA, the TCRdb call of TRBD1 cannot be checked. Germline V gene sequence: CDR1 MNHEY, CDR2 SMNVEV (reference sequence). CDR3 length: 18 amino acids. The CDR3 loop is CASSADRGGLSSYNEQFF.

CDR3 amino acids: CATQDPLDRYNEQFF. The J gene is TRBJ2-1, the V gene TRBV10-3; TCRdb names TRBD1, which stays unverified in the absence of DNA. Looked up from germline, CDR1 is ENHRY and CDR2 is SYGVKD. The CDR3 spans 15 residues.

V is TRBV20-1 and J is TRBJ2-5. The CDR3 sequence is 16 residues long. Germline values: CDR1 DFQATT, CDR2 SNEGSKA (reference sequence). The CDR3 loop is CSARDFRFGQQETQYF.

J is TRBJ1-2 and V is TRBV7-2. Germline V lookup: CDR1 SGHTA, CDR2 FQGNSA. The CDR3 has 12 amino acids. CDR3 in amino acids: CASSFGQHGYTF.

The rearrangement uses TRBV6-5 and TRBJ1-5. This CDR3 has 14 amino acids. Germline CDR1 is MNHEY and CDR2 is SVGAGI. CDR3 residues: CASSYRSYNQPQHF.

The rearrangement joins TRBV4-3 to TRBJ2-1; TCRdb designates TRBD2, a call that cannot be tested without DNA. This CDR3 has 16 residues. The germline gives CDR1 LGHNA, CDR2 YSLEER. The CDR3 region is CASSQDAGGPSNEQFF.